This T cell receptor (beta chain) derives from a study of human T cells and chemical hapten exposure (TCRdb year 2021). At the level of the whole study: For sensitization, 2% DPC in acetone was applied to a 2 cm by 2 cm area of upper inner arm skin. Libraries were pooled for sequencing, and variation in per-sample TCR yields was attributed mainly to small differences in library volumes within the pool. The patient cohort, mostly female, included alopecia areata with under or over 50% scalp involvement, alopecia totalis and alopecia universalis. This study followed changes in the peripheral blood TCR repertoire in vivo during primary and secondary sensitization of alopecia patients to the hapten diphenylcyclopropenone (DPC). Throughout the study period of around 24 weeks, patients also received therapeutic DPC doses to the scalp every week. Patch testing was performed on the upper back with Finn chambers containing 0.01% DPC, and the patch tests were scored after 6 days according to International Contact Dermatitis Research Group standards. Twenty-nine alopecia patients provided blood for TCR sequencing at one to four time points (pre-sensitization, 2, 6 and 24 weeks). Patient blood was sampled pre-sensitization (week 0) and at 2, 6 and about 24 weeks after DPC sensitization.

The library was prepared using RACE. The run used a NextSeq 500. Library preparation attached unique molecular identifiers to individual cDNA molecules for quantitative, reproducible TCR counting. For every blood RNA sample, sequencing covered both the TCR alpha and TCR beta chains. The published analysis was carried out like this. Samples had a median of 95,638 TCRs, with a range from roughly 23,224 to 750,000. V, J and CDR3 annotation of the TCR reads was performed with the Decombinator software suite. For the PS versus PT1 abundance plots, all samples were subsampled to the same number of TCRs (28,000). TCRs were defined as expanded if absent before sensitization and observed at least eight times at the 2-week time point. The public reads were quality trimmed at Q25 with fastp and then assembled into clones with MiXCR by TCRdb, keeping productive beta chains. CDR3 protein duplicates are merged, each entry listing the most common genes and DNA. The V and J calls were determined by TCRdb, not by the authors. This sample lists 65,000 to 100,000 distinct CDR3 sequences; approximately 6.6% were detected once. The top ten hold around 1.3% of the sample.

This clonotype was seen ten or more times. Its antigen is currently not known. No quality values exist for individual bases; no much larger clone is one base distant. Sample time point, as interpreted from the label and publication: patch test 2, 6 weeks after DPC sensitization. The treatment or condition label of this sample denotes: therapeutic diphenylcyclopropenone sensitization with weekly scalp DPC. Blood at each patch-test visit was drawn before the patch test was applied. To be eligible, patients had to be aged 18 to 70, diagnosed with alopecia and judged suitable for DPC therapy, while pregnant patients were excluded. Total RNA was extracted from unfractionated whole blood collected in Tempus Blood RNA tubes. The germline V gene provides CDR1 SQVTM and CDR2 ANQGSEA. The V end gives up 3 bases and the J end 0 bases, leaving 4 bases in the junction not matched to a gene. The CDR3 contains 15 residues, cysteine and phenylalanine counted. The only DNA kept is the CDR3, 45 bases in frame from the first base.

What the work shows at the level of the full study, not this receptor alone: Repeated subsampling changed both the strength of the expansion versus patch-test correlation and the threshold at which the correlation became significant. No change with DPC sensitization was found in the number of TCRs above 1 in 1000 frequency, and no evidence of global repertoire structure alterations was found. Compared with pre-sensitization or healthy control sets, expanded TCRs formed significantly more large CDR3 similarity clusters, which is consistent with antigen-driven responses. Because every patient had alopecia, a presumed autoimmune disease, the patients' immune response might differ from that of healthy individuals. The number of PT1 expanded TCRs positively correlated with patch test score, significant at thresholds 8, 16 and 32 but not 4.

Sequencing used whole blood, obtained in connection with sensitization to the hapten diphenylcyclopropenone (DPC). The receptor comes from a young woman with alopecia areata. Some clones in this sample may be carry-over from other donors' samples. Recombination linked TRBV29-1 to TRBJ1-1; 10 nucleotides in the junction match TRBD1. Here the CDR3 is given as CSVDVGQGMNTEAFF. The sequenced DNA is TGCAGCGTTGACGTGGGACAGGGGATGAACACTGAAGCTTTCTTT.